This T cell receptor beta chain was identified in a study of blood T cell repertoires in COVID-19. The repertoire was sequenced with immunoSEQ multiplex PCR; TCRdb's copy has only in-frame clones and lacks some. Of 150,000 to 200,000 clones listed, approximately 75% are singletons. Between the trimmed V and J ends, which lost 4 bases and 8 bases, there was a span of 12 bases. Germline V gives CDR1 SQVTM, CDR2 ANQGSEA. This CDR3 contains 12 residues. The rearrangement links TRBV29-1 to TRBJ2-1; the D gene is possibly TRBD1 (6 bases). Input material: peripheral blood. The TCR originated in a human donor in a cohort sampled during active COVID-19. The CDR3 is CSVVETGDEQFF. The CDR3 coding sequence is TGCAGCGTTGTCGAGACAGGCGATGAGCAGTTCTTC.